This T cell receptor (beta chain) was captured in a study of OX40 agonist ivuxolimab in advanced cancers. The study's findings and limits: With doses of 0.1-3.0 mg/kg, partial responders showed among the lowest clonal expansion. CD8+ T cells averaged more expanded clones than CD4+.

Concerning this clone: The antigen remains unidentified.

Only in-frame clones appear in the TCRdb table, and some are missing; sequencing was by immunoSEQ multiplex PCR. The sample carries 65,000 to 100,000 clones, about 94% recorded once. This sequence was found in an adult with an advanced solid tumor such as melanoma, head and neck, liver or kidney cancer. Sequencing used CD4+ or CD8+ T cells sorted from blood, obtained in a trial of the OX40 agonist ivuxolimab.

Here the CDR3 DNA reads TGTGCCAGTAGTATACTCTTTCTACAAGAGACCCAGTACTTC. Translated, it gives CASSILFLQETQYF. V and J are TRBV19 and TRBJ2-5; no firm D call. The V gene's germline CDR1 is LNHDA and CDR2 SQIVND (reference sequence). The V end lost 2 bases, the J end lost 2 bases, and 9 bases lay between the germline ends. The CDR3 contains 14 residues.